The present entry profiles one T cell receptor (beta chain) with its context. This clonotype was seen ten or more times. Which antigen it targets is not known. No base-level quality is on record; no much larger clone is a single base apart. This sample stems from a study of read filtering for tumor transcriptome and immune sequencing (dated by TCRdb to between 2020 and 2021). About the investigation overall: The cohort had approximately 16 male and approximately 15 female patients with a mean age of about 66 years, ranging from about 45 to 85. TCR-region mapped reads per sample ranged from about 4.05 to 11 million with IR-seq versus only about 80 to 1,300 with RNA-seq. TCR repertoires obtained by targeted immune repertoire sequencing and by bulk whole-transcriptome sequencing performed on the same bone marrow samples were compared. Under revised international staging, roughly 8 patients fell into R-ISS I, 15 or so into R-ISS II and 7 into R-ISS III. After DNase treatment, whole-transcriptome libraries were prepared with the TruSeq RNA Access Library Prep Kit. One main goal was a read-filtering strategy for immune repertoire data, in particular deciding whether clonotypes backed by only one read should be removed.

Relative to germline, V is 7 bases shorter and J is 1 base shorter, with 12 bases between their ends. CDR1 and CDR2, looked up from the germline V gene, are WSHSY and SAAADI. The CDR3 sequence holds 14 residues, the cysteine and phenylalanine included. The retained sequence is limited to the CDR3, 42 bases, with the frame set at the first base. Every patient had bone marrow sampled at the time of active disease. Ficoll-Hypaque density gradient centrifugation was used to isolate the bone marrow mononuclear cells. Myeloma plasma cells were removed and CD138-negative cells were obtained by negative selection following labeling with CD138 magnetic microbeads on a MACS separator. Purity of the isolated cells was checked by flow cytometry on an Attune NxT using CD138 antibodies. Total RNA was extracted using TRIzol reagent and was quantified on a NanoDrop spectrophotometer. For each patient, the CD138-negative bone marrow sample underwent paired RNA-seq and IR-seq.

TCR libraries were built from roughly 370 ng RNA with the Immunoverse kit, using molecular barcoded adaptors covering alpha/delta and beta/gamma chains. The same RNA used for transcriptome sequencing was used for TCR library preparation. Sequencing of the TCR libraries was done on an Illumina HiSeq 4000 with 2 x 150 cycles. The published analysis was carried out like this. TCR reads were aligned to human V, D, J and C references and assembled into CDR3 clonotypes with MiXCR, including quality filtering and error correction. The tcR package in R was used to analyze clonotype counts and gene usage diversity. For inspection of raw mapping reads, RNA-seq reads were mapped by STAR aligner version 2.5.3a onto GRCh37 of the human genome. To test how sequencing depth affected the clonotypes detected, IR-seq fastq files were randomly downsampled with Seqtk 1.3. Through fastp at Q25 and MiXCR, TCRdb rebuilt clones from the public reads, retaining in-frame beta chains. Every distinct CDR3 protein forms one entry, paired with its most common genes and DNA. What appears here as the V and J calls and clone size reflects TCRdb's work, not the paper's. This sample gives 130,000 or so distinct CDR3 sequences in total; around 13% of them show up just once. About 7.7% of the sample comes from the top ten.

Overall study results and their limits: In IR-seq, around 85% of clonotypes but approximately 3.7% of total reads were represented by single-read clonotypes, whereas in RNA-seq, about 75% of clonotypes and around 47% of reads were represented by single-read clonotypes. The correlation between IR-seq and RNA-seq shared clonotype proportions rose when single-read clonotypes were removed. Rather than purified T cells, the sorted CD138-negative fraction was a mixed bone marrow immune population. Compared with RNA-seq, IR-seq captured clonotypes at much greater depth and more reliably, and a smaller IR-seq throughput was enough to identify most of the shared clonotypes.

The clonotype comes from a donor older than 35 with multiple myeloma. Source material: a population of CD138-negative cells sorted from bone marrow. This specimen's cell subset or site label, per the study, means: bone marrow mononuclear cells depleted of CD138+ plasma/myeloma cells by negative magnetic selection. The receptor chain draws on TRBV10-2 and TRBJ2-3; the D gene remains uncertain. The CDR3 is CASNSRSGTDTQYF. The DNA is TGCGCCAGCAACAGTCGATCGGGCACAGATACGCAGTATTTT.